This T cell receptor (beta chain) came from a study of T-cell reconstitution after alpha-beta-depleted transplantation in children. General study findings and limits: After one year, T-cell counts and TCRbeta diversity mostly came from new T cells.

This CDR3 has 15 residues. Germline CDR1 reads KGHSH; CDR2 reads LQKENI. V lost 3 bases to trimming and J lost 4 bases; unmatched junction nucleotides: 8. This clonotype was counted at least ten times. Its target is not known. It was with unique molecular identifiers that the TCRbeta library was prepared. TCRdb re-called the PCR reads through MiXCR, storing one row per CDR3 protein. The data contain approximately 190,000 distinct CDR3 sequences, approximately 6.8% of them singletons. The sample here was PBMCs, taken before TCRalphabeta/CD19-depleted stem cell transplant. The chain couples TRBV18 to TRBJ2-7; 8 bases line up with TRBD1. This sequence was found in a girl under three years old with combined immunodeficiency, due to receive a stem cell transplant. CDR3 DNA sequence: TGTGCCAGCTCACCGGCAGAGACAGGGGAATACGAGCAGTACTTC. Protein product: CASSPAETGEYEQYF.